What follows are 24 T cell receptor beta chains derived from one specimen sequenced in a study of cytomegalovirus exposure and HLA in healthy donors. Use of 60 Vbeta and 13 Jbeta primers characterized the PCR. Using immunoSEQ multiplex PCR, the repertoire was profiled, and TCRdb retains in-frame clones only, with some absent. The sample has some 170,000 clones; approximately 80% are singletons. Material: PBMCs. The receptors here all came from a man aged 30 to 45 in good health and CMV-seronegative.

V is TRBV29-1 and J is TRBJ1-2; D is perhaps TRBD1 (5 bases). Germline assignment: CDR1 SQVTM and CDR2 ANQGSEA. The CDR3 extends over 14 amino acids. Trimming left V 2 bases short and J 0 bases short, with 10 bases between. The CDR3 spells CSVELTEPNYGYTF. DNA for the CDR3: TGCAGCGTTGAATTGACAGAACCTAACTATGGCTACACCTTC.

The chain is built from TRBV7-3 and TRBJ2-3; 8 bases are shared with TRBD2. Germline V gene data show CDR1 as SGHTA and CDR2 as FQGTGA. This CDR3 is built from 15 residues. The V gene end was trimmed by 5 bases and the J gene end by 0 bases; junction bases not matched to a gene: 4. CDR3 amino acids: CASSARGGSTDTQYF. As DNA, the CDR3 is TGTGCCAGCAGCGCTCGCGGGGGGAGCACAGATACGCAGTATTTT.

CDR3 region: CASSQDEGGVHNQPQHF. In nucleotides, the CDR3 is TGTGCCAGCAGCCAAGATGAGGGAGGGGTACACAATCAGCCCCAGCATTTT. The V call is TRBV14, the J call TRBJ1-5, with D maybe TRBD1 (5 bases). The CDR3 covers 17 residues. Trimming pared 0 bases from V and 3 bases from J, leaving 15 bases between. Germline V gene sequence: CDR1 SGHDN, CDR2 FVKESK. Filled out from reference TRBV14 and TRBJ1-5, the complete variable domain reads EAGVTQFPSHSVIEKGQTVTLRCDPISGHDNLYWYRRVMGKEIKFLLHFVKESKQDESGMPNNRFLAERTGGTYSTLKVQPAELEDSGVYFCASSQDEGGVHNQPQHFGDGTRLSIL.

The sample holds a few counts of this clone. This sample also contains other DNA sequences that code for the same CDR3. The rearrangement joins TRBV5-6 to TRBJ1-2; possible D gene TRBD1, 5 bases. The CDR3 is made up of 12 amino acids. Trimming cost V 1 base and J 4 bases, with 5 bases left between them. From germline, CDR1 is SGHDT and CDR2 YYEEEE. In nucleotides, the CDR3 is TGTGCCAGCAGCTTGAGGGGCTATGGCTACACCTTC. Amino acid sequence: CASSLRGYGYTF.

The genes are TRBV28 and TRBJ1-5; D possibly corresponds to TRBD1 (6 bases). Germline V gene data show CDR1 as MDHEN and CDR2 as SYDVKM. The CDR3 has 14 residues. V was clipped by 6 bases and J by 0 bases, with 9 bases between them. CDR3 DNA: TGTGCCAGCAGGGGGGCCTATAGCAATCAGCCCCAGCATTTT. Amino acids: CASRGAYSNQPQHF.

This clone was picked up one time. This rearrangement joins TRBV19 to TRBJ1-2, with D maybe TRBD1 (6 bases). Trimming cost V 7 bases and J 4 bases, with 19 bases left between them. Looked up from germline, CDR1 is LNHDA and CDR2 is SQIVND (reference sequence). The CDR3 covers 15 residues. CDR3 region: CASNPIDRRSYGYTF. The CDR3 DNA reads TGTGCCAGTAACCCTATTGACAGGAGATCCTATGGCTACACCTTC.

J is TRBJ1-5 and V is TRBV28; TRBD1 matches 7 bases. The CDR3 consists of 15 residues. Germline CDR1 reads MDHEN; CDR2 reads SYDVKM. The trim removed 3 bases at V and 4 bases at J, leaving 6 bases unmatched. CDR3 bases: TGTGCCAGCAGTTTGGCAGGGGGTACTAATCAGCCCCAGCATTTT. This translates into CASSLAGGTNQPQHF.

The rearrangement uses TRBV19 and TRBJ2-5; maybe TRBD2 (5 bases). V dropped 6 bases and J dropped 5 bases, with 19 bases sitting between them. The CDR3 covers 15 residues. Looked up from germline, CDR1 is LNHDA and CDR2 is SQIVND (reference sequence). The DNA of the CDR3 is TGTGCCAGTAGCCGGACCTCCGGGGTAGCGGAGACCCAGTACTTC. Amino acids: CASSRTSGVAETQYF.

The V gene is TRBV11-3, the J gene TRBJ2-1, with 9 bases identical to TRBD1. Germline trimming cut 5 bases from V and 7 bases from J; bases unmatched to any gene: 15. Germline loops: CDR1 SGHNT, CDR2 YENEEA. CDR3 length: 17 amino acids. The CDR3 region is CASSLHTGTGQYNEQFF. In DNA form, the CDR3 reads TGTGCCAGCAGCCTCCACACCGGGACAGGGCAGTATAATGAGCAGTTCTTC.

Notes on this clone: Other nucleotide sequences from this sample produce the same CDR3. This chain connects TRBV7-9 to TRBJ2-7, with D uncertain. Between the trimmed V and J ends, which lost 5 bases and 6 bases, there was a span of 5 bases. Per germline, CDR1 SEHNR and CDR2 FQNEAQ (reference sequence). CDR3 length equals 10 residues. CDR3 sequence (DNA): TGTGCCAGCAGCCCCCGCGAGCAGTACTTC. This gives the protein CASSPREQYF.

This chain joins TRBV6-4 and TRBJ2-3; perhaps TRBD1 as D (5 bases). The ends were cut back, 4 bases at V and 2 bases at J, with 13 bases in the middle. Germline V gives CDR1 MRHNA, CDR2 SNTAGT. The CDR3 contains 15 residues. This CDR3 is CASSVGQGITDTQYF. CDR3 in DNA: TGTGCCAGCAGTGTCGGCCAGGGAATCACAGATACGCAGTATTTT.

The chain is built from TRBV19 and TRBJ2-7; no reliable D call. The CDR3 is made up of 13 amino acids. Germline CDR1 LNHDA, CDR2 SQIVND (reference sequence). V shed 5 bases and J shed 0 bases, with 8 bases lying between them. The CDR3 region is CASSERHSYEQYF. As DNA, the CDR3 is TGTGCCAGTAGTGAACGACACTCCTACGAGCAGTACTTC.

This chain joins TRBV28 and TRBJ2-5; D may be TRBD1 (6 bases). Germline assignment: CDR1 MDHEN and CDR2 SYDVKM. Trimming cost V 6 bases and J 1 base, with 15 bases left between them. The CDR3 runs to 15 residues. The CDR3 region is CASRRRTAPQETQYF. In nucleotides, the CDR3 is TGTGCCAGCAGACGACGGACAGCCCCCCAAGAGACCCAGTACTTC.

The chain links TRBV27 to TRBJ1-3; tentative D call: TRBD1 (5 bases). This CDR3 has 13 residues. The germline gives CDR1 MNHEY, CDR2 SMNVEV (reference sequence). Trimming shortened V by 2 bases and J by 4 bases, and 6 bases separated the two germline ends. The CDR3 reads CASSLPGGNTIYF. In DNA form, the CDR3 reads TGTGCCAGCAGTTTACCAGGGGGAAACACCATATATTTT.

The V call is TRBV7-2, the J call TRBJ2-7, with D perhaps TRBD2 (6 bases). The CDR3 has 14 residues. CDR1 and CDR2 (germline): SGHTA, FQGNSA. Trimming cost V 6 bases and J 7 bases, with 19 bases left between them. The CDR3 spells CASRQPGLRWEQYF. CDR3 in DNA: TGTGCCAGCAGACAACCGGGACTCCGGTGGGAGCAGTACTTC.

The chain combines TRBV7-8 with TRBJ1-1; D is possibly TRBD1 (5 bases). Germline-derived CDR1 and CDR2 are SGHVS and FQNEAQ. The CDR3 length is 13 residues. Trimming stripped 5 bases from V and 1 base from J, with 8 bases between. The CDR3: CASSQDRNTEAFF. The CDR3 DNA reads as TGTGCCAGCAGCCAAGACAGGAACACTGAAGCTTTCTTT.

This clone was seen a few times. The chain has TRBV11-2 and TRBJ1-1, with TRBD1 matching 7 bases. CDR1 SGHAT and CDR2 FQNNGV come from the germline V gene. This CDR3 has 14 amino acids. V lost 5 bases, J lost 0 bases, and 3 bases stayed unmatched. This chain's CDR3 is CASSPDRVNTEAFF. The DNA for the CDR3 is TGTGCCAGCAGCCCAGACAGGGTGAACACTGAAGCTTTCTTT.

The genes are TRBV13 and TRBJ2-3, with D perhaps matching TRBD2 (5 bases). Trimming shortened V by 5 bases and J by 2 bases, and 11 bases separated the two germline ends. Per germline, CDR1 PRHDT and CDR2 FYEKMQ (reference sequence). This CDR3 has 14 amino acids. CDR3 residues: CASSLRGTTDTQYF. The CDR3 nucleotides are TGTGCCAGCAGCCTACGGGGTACCACAGATACGCAGTATTTT.

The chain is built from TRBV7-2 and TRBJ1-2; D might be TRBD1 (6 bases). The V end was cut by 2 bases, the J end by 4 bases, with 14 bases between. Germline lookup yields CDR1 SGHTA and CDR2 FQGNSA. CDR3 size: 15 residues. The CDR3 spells CASSLTTGIGYGYTF. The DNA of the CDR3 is TGTGCCAGCAGCTTAACTACAGGGATTGGCTATGGCTACACCTTC.

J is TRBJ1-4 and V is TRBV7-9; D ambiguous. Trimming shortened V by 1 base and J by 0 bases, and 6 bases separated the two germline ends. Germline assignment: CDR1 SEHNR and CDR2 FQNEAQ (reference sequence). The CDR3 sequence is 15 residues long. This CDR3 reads CASSLDGATNEKLFF. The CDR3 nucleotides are TGTGCCAGCAGCTTAGATGGAGCAACTAATGAAAAACTGTTTTTT.

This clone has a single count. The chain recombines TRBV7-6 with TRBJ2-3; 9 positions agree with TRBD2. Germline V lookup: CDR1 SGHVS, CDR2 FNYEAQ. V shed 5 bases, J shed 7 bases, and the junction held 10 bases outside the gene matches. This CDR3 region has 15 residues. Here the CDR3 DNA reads TGTGCCAGCAGCCCAGGGCGGGGGGGCGCAAATACGCAGTATTTT. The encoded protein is CASSPGRGGANTQYF.

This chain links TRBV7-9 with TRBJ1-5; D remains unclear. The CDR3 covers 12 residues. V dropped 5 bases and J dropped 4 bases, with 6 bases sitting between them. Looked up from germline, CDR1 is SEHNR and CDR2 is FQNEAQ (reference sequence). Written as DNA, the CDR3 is TGTGCCAGCAGCAGTCAGAATCAGCCCCAGCATTTT. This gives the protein CASSSQNQPQHF.

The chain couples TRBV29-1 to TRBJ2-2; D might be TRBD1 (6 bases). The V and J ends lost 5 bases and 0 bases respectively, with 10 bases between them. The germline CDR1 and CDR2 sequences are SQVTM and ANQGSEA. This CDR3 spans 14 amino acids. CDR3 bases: TGCAGCGTTTCCCGGACAGCGAACACCGGGGAGCTGTTTTTT. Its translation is CSVSRTANTGELFF.

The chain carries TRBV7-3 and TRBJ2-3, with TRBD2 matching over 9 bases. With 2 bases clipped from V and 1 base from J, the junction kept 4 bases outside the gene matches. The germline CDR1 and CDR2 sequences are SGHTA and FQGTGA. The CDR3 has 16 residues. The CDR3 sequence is CASSLLGTSRTDTQYF. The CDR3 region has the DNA TGTGCCAGCAGCTTATTGGGGACTAGCCGCACAGATACGCAGTATTTT.